The clone carrying this T cell receptor (beta chain) has more than one count but fewer than ten. The germline CDR1 and CDR2 sequences are SGHTA and FQGNSA. The CDR3 contains 14 residues. Trimming removed 5 bases from V and 2 bases from J, with 11 bases in between. MiXCR was run by TCRdb on the RT-PCR reads, yielding one entry per CDR3 protein. Of 650,000 to 800,000 distinct CDR3 sequences in the sample, approximately 14% were seen once. The source is a female donor in good health, serving as a healthy control. The V gene is TRBV7-2, the J gene TRBJ2-3; D call uncertain. The sequenced sample was memory CD4+ T cells from blood. The CDR3 spells CASSPRYTTDTQYF. The CDR3 nucleotides are TGTGCCAGCAGCCCGAGATATACCACAGATACGCAGTATTTT.